This T cell receptor (beta chain) was sequenced for a study of cytomegalovirus exposure and HLA in healthy donors. Overall study findings and caveats: In a later analysis, most CMV-associated TCR beta chains appeared HLA-restricted.

With regard to this clone: What it recognizes is unknown.

CDR1 is LNHNV and CDR2 is YYDKDF in the germline V gene (reference sequence). CDR3 length: 14 amino acids. Trimming removed 4 bases from V and 3 bases from J; junction bases left unmatched: 5. Primers included in the PCR were 60 Vbeta and 13 Jbeta primers. This table comes from immunoSEQ multiplex PCR, and its TCRdb copy is limited to in-frame clones, with some not included. In the table there are around 180,000 clones, 70% to 85% of which are singletons. The material sequenced was PBMCs. This clonotype was sampled from a woman aged 40 to 49 in good health and CMV-seronegative. The V gene is TRBV15, the J gene TRBJ2-7; TRBD2 aligns across 8 bases. For the CDR3, the DNA is TGTGCCACCAGCAAGGGACTAGGGGACTACGAGCAGTACTTC. Translation: CATSKGLGDYEQYF. The full variable domain, rest sourced from reference TRBV15 and TRBJ2-7, is DAMVIQNPRYQVTQFGKPVTLSCSQTLNHNVMYWYQQKSSQAPKLLFHYYDKDFNNEADTPDNFQSRRPNTSFCFLDIRSPGLGDTAMYLCATSKGLGDYEQYFGPGTRLTVT.